The present T cell receptor (beta chain) was sequenced within a study of blood T cell repertoires in COVID-19. Study overall: The study drew acute and convalescent COVID-19 samples from the United States, Italy and Spain. From T cells, B-cell-depleted T cells, or PBMCs came the material, which was cDNA or gDNA.

CDR3 length: 14 amino acids. From germline, CDR1 is MDHEN and CDR2 SYDVKM. V gave up 9 bases and J gave up 0 bases, with 15 bases separating them. In the original workflow: Researchers report that nucleated cell counts were estimated from reference gene primer amplification. Data came from immunoSEQ multiplex PCR; TCRdb stores just in-frame clones and leaves some out. V, J and clone size are taken as reported in that table, and D and trimming were inferred from the DNA itself. Of approximately 500,000 clones listed, 70% to 90% are singletons. This clone was seen a few times. The V gene is TRBV28, the J gene TRBJ2-7; D possibly corresponds to TRBD2 (6 bases). The sequence came from a human donor in a cohort sampled during active COVID-19. Specimen: peripheral blood. The CDR3 sequence: CASNLGGGSYEQYF. Written as DNA, the CDR3 is TGTGCCAGTAACCTGGGGGGAGGCTCCTACGAGCAGTACTTC.